The source of this T cell receptor beta chain is a study of blood T cell repertoires in COVID-19. This clone was counted a few times. Participant ages covered roughly 18 to 89 years across about two dozen US areas. Some clones are missing from TCRdb's copy, which holds only in-frame ones; the method was immunoSEQ multiplex PCR. The repertoire has around 220,000 clones, 65% to 85% of them found once; the top ten carry 6.8%. Germline trimming cut 4 bases from V and 4 bases from J; bases unmatched to any gene: 7. Germline-derived CDR1 and CDR2 are SGHRS and YFSETQ. This CDR3 has 14 amino acids. What was sequenced was PBMCs or T cells enriched from blood (not recorded which). The TCR sequence derives from a middle-aged woman who had recovered from COVID-19. The rearrangement uses TRBV5-1 and TRBJ2-7; TRBD2 agrees at 8 bases. CDR3: CASSTSGSRYEQYF. CDR3 nucleotides: TGCGCCAGCAGCACCAGCGGGAGTAGGTACGAGCAGTACTTC.